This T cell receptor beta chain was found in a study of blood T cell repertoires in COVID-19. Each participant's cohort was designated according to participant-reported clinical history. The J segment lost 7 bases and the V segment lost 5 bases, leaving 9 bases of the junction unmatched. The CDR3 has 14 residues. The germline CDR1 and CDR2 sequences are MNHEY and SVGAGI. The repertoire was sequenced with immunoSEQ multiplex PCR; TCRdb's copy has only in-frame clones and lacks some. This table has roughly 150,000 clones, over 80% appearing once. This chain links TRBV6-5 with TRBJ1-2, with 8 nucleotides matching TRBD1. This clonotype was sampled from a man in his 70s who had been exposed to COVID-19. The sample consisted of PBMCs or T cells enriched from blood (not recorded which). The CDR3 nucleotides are TGTGCCAGCAGTACACAGGGGGAGGTGGGTGGCTACACCTTC. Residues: CASSTQGEVGGYTF.